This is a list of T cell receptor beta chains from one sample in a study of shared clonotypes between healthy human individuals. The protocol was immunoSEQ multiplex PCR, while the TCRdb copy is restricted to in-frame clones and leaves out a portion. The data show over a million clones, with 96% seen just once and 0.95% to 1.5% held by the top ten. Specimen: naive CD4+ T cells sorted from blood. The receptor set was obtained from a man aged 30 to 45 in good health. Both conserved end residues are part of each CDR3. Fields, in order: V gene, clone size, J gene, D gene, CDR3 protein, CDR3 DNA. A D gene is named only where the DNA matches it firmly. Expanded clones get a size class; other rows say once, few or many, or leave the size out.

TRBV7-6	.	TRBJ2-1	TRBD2	CASSSLTGLAGTYNEQFF	TGTGCCAGCAGCTCACTTACGGGACTAGCGGGAACCTACAATGAGCAGTTCTTC
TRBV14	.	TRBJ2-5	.	CASSTVPDETQYF	TGTGCCAGCAGCACAGTCCCCGATGAGACCCAGTACTTC
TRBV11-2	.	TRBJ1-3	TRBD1	CASSHSQGNYGNTIYF	TGTGCCAGCAGCCATTCACAGGGGAATTATGGAAACACCATATATTTT
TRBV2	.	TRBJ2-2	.	CASSGGRDTGELFF	TGTGCCAGCAGCGGGGGGCGGGACACCGGGGAGCTGTTTTTT
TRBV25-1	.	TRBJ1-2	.	CASSSLVSGYTF	TGTGCCAGCAGTTCTCTGGTTTCTGGCTACACCTTC
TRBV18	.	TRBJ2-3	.	CASSPPDLDRPLTDTQYF	TGTGCCAGCTCACCACCGGACCTGGACAGACCTCTCACAGATACGCAGTATTTT
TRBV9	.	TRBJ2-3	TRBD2	CASGPQAGDTDTQYF	TGTGCCAGCGGCCCCCAAGCGGGAGACACAGATACGCAGTATTTT
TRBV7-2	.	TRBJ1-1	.	CASSLDRDTEAFF	TGTGCCAGCAGCTTAGACAGAGACACTGAAGCTTTCTTT
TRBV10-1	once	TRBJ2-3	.	CASSLGWGRTDTQYF	TGCGCCAGCAGTCTGGGATGGGGACGCACAGATACGCAGTATTTT
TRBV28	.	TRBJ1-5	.	CASRPGGRTNQPQHF	TGTGCCAGCAGACCGGGAGGCCGGACCAATCAGCCCCAGCATTTT
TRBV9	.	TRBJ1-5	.	CASSPSPSNQPQHF	TGTGCCAGCAGCCCCAGCCCTAGCAATCAGCCCCAGCATTTT
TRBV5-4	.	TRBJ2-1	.	CASSTGPPGDEQFF	TGTGCCAGCAGCACCGGACCCCCCGGTGATGAGCAGTTCTTC
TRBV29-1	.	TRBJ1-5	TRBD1	CSVQTGAEGPQHF	TGCAGCGTTCAGACAGGGGCGGAGGGGCCCCAGCATTTT
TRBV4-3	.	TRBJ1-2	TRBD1	CASSQAGTGMGGYTF	TGCGCCAGCAGCCAAGCCGGGACAGGGATGGGTGGCTACACCTTC
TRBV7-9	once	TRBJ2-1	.	CASSLVFRDNEQFF	TGTGCCAGCAGCTTAGTTTTTAGGGACAATGAGCAGTTCTTC
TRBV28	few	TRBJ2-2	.	CASSLLVGAGELFF	TGTGCCAGCAGTTTATTGGTGGGGGCCGGGGAGCTGTTTTTT
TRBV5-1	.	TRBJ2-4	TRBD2	CASSSRRGKNIQYF	TGCGCCAGCAGCTCCCGGCGGGGGAAAAACATTCAGTACTTC
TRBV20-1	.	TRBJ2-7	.	CSAREACEQYF	TGCAGTGCTAGAGAGGCGTGCGAGCAGTACTTC
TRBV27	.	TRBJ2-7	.	CASSPNRLGLPPYEQYF	TGTGCCAGCAGTCCAAACAGGCTTGGGCTGCCTCCCTACGAGCAGTACTTC
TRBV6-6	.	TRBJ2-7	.	CASGVYEQYF	TGTGCCAGCGGAGTCTACGAGCAGTACTTC
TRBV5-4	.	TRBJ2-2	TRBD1	CASSTGQGNTGELFF	TGTGCCAGCAGCACGGGACAGGGGAACACCGGGGAGCTGTTTTTT
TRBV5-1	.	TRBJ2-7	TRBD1	CASSLGQGPYEQYF	TGCGCCAGCAGCTTAGGACAGGGCCCCTACGAGCAGTACTTC
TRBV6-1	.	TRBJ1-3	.	CASSLQGNTIYF	TGTGCCAGCAGCCTACAGGGTAACACCATATATTTT
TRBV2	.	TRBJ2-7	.	CASRRGGETFYEQYF	TGTGCCAGCAGGAGGGGGGGAGAGACTTTCTACGAGCAGTACTTC